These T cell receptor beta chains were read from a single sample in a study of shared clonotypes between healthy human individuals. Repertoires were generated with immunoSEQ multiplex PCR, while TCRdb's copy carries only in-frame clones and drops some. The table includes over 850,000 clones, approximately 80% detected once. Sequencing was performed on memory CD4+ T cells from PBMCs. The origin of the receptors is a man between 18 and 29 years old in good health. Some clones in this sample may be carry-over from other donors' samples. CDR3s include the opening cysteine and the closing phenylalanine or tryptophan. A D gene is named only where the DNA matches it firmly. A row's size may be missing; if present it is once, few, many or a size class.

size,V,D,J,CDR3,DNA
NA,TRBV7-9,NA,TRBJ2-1,CASSGAVEQFF,TGTGCCAGCAGCGGGGCGGTAGAGCAGTTCTTC
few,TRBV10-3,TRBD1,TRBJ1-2,CAISGDRGRGYTF,TGTGCCATCAGTGGGGACAGGGGAAGAGGCTACACCTTC
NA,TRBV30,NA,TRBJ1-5,CAWSVAFGVSQPQHF,TGTGCCTGGAGTGTAGCCTTCGGAGTCAGTCAGCCCCAGCATTTT
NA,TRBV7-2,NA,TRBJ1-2,CASSFGSNYGYTF,TGTGCCAGCAGCTTTGGGAGTAACTATGGCTACACCTTC
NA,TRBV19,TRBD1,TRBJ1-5,CASSIRGTAGQPQHF,TGTGCCAGTAGTATCAGGGGGACGGCAGGTCAGCCCCAGCATTTT
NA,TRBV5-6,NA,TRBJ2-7,CASSRGRARNGNEQYF,TGTGCCAGCAGCCGCGGTCGGGCCCGGAATGGCAACGAGCAGTACTTC
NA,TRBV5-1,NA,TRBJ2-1,CASSLEAGSNNEQFF,TGCGCCAGCAGCTTGGAAGCGGGCTCTAACAATGAGCAGTTCTTC
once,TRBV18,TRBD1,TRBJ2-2,CASSPRQGNTGELFF,TGTGCCAGCTCACCCAGACAGGGGAACACCGGGGAGCTGTTTTTT
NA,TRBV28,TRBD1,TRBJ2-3,CASSLPGTDSTDTQYF,TGTGCCAGCAGTTTACCCGGGACAGACAGCACAGATACGCAGTATTTT
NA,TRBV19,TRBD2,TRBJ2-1,CASRELAGVGNEQFF,TGTGCCAGTAGAGAACTAGCGGGAGTTGGCAATGAGCAGTTCTTC
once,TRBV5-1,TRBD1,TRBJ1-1,CASSPRTGLYTEAFF,TGCGCCAGCAGCCCGAGGACAGGACTATACACTGAAGCTTTCTTT
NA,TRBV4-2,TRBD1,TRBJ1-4,CASSPDRGGEKLFF,TGTGCCAGCAGCCCTGACAGGGGCGGCGAAAAACTGTTTTTT
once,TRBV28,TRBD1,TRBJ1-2,CASTESRGRRYGYTF,TGTGCCAGCACAGAGTCGAGGGGGCGAAGATATGGCTACACCTTC
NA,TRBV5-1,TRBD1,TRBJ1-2,CASSVRGHGYTF,TGCGCCAGCAGCGTCAGGGGGCACGGCTACACCTTC
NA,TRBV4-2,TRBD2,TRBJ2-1,CASSQSSGSSYNEQFF,TGTGCCAGCAGCCAAAGTAGCGGGAGCTCCTACAATGAGCAGTTCTTC
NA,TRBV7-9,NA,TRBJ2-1,CASSLYLGESYNEQFF,TGTGCCAGCAGCTTATATTTAGGGGAATCCTACAATGAGCAGTTCTTC
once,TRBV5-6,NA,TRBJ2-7,CASSGLGSVYEQYF,TGTGCCAGCAGCGGCTTGGGGTCCGTGTACGAGCAGTACTTC
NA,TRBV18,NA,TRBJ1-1,CASSRFKTGTSTNTEAFF,TGTGCCAGCTCACGATTCAAAACCGGGACATCTACGAACACTGAAGCTTTCTTT
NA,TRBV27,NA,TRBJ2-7,CASRWGSESHYEQYF,TGTGCCAGCAGGTGGGGATCAGAGTCCCACTACGAGCAGTACTTC
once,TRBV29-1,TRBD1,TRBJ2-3,CSSGQSSTDTQYF,TGCAGCTCGGGACAGTCTAGCACAGATACGCAGTATTTT
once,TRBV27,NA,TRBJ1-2,CASSLVGTSYGYTF,TGTGCCAGCAGTTTGGTGGGGACCTCCTATGGCTACACCTTC
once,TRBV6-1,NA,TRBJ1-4,CASSRTTNEKLFF,TGTGCCAGCAGTAGGACAACTAATGAAAAACTGTTTTTT
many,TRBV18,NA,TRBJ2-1,CASSPPRRGDPYNEQFF,TGTGCCAGCTCACCACCGAGGCGTGGGGACCCCTACAATGAGCAGTTCTTC
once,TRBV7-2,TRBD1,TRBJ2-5,CASSRDRGVETQYF,TGTGCCAGCAGCCGCGACAGGGGGGTTGAGACCCAGTACTTC
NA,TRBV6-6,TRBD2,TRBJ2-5,CASSLEIAGAETQYF,TGTGCCAGCAGTTTGGAAATAGCGGGAGCAGAGACCCAGTACTTC
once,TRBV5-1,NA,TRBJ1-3,CASSGGSGANTIYF,TGCGCCAGCAGCGGGGGCTCCGGGGCGAACACCATATATTTT
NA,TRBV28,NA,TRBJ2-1,CASRKGLISSYNEQFF,TGTGCCAGCAGGAAGGGGCTAATTAGCTCCTACAATGAGCAGTTCTTC
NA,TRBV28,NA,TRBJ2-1,CASSFYHEQFF,TGTGCCAGCAGTTTCTACCATGAGCAGTTCTTC
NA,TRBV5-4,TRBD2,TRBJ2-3,CASSLEVLAGVDTQYF,TGTGCCAGCAGCTTGGAAGTCCTAGCGGGAGTGGATACGCAGTATTTT
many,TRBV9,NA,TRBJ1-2,CASSVATGGGYGYTF,TGTGCCAGCAGCGTAGCTACAGGTGGAGGCTATGGCTACACCTTC
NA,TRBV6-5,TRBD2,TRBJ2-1,CASSVSGRIREQFF,TGTGCCAGCAGTGTGAGCGGGAGAATTAGGGAGCAGTTCTTC
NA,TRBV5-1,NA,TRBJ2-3,CASSLWEDTQYF,TGCGCCAGCAGCTTGTGGGAGGATACGCAGTATTTT
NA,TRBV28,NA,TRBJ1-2,CASRGAGLGYGYTF,TGTGCCAGCAGGGGGGCGGGATTAGGGTATGGCTACACCTTC
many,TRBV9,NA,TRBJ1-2,CASSVAGYGNYGYTF,TGTGCCAGCAGCGTAGCTGGGTACGGTAACTATGGCTACACCTTC
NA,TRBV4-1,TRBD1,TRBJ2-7,CASSPRQGQAYEQYF,TGCGCCAGCAGCCCGCGACAGGGGCAAGCCTACGAGCAGTACTTC
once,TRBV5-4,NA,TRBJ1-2,CAGGREDSYGYTF,TGTGCCGGAGGAAGGGAGGACTCCTATGGCTACACCTTC
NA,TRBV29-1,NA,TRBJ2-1,CSVPSSHEQFF,TGCAGCGTGCCTAGCTCCCATGAGCAGTTCTTC
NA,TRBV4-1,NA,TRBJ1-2,CASRQPGRTTSYGYTF,TGCGCCAGCAGGCAACCGGGACGGACTACTAGCTATGGCTACACCTTC
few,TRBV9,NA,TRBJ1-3,CASSGQAISGNTIYF,TGTGCCAGCAGCGGACAGGCCATCTCTGGAAACACCATATATTTT
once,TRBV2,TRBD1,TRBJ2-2,CASSPGTGATGEPFF,TGTGCCAGCAGTCCAGGGACAGGGGCCACCGGGGAGCCGTTTTTT
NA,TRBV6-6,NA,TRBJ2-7,CASSGKTYEQYF,TGTGCCAGCAGTGGGAAAACCTACGAGCAGTACTTC
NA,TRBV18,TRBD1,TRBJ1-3,CASSLGQGTSGNTIYF,TGTGCCAGCTCCCTCGGACAGGGCACCTCTGGAAACACCATATATTTT
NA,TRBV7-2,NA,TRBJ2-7,CASSLSLGYEQYF,TGTGCCAGCAGCTTAAGTCTGGGATACGAGCAGTACTTC
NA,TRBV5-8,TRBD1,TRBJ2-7,CASSLEARTGSLEQYF,TGTGCCAGCAGCTTGGAGGCCCGGACAGGGAGCCTCGAGCAGTACTTC
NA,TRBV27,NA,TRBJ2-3,CASGSYTQYF,TGTGCCAGCGGCTCGTATACGCAGTATTTT
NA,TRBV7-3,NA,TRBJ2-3,CASSANSWSDTQYF,TGTGCCAGCAGCGCCAATAGCTGGTCAGATACGCAGTATTTT